The 6 T cell receptor beta chains below all came from one sample that was sequenced in a study of shared clonotypes between healthy human individuals. Measured with immunoSEQ multiplex PCR; TCRdb has only the in-frame clones, and not every one. The data show roughly 1 million clones, with 65% to 80% seen just once and approximately 1.3% held by the top ten. The sequenced sample was memory CD4+ T cells sorted from blood. Sample subset: CD45RA-negative fraction. These receptors originate from a man younger than 30 in good health.

The rearrangement joins TRBV19 to TRBJ2-5; D possibly uses TRBD1 or TRBD2 (5 bases each). V was pared by 5 bases and J by 4 bases, with 17 bases between. Germline CDR1 LNHDA, CDR2 SQIVND (reference sequence). The CDR3 consists of 15 residues. The CDR3 DNA reads as TGTGCCAGTAGTCCACGGGGCAGGGTAGGAGAGACCCAGTACTTC. It codes for CASSPRGRVGETQYF.

This sequence joins TRBV6-5 and TRBJ2-7; possible D gene TRBD1, 6 bases. Trimming stripped 6 bases from V and 7 bases from J, with 13 bases between. The length of the CDR3 is 12 residues. CDR1 and CDR2 (germline): MNHEY, SVGAGI. The CDR3 reads CASSSGQREQYF. The CDR3, as DNA: TGTGCCAGCAGCAGCGGACAGCGGGAGCAGTACTTC.

This chain uses TRBV15 with TRBJ2-5; D is possibly TRBD2 (6 bases). The CDR3 covers 16 residues. Trimming cost V 0 bases and J 6 bases, with 17 bases left between them. From germline, CDR1 is LNHNV and CDR2 YYDKDF (reference sequence). The DNA for the CDR3 is TGTGCCACCAGCAGAGATCATGGGGGGAAGAGGAAGACCCAGTACTTC. Its translation: CATSRDHGGKRKTQYF.

The chain carries TRBV5-1 and TRBJ2-5; the D is unclear. V was shortened by 0 bases and J by 5 bases, with 8 bases between the two germline ends. The CDR3 loop spans 13 amino acids. The germline gives CDR1 SGHRS, CDR2 YFSETQ. DNA of the CDR3: TGCGCCAGCAGCTTGGGGGATAGGGAGACCCAGTACTTC. Amino acid sequence: CASSLGDRETQYF.

The chain carries TRBV6-5 and TRBJ1-2, with D possibly being TRBD1 (5 bases). The CDR3 is 14 residues long. The ends were cut back, 6 bases at V and 4 bases at J, with 15 bases in the middle. The V gene's germline CDR1 is MNHEY and CDR2 SVGAGI. This CDR3 reads CASSVEGSSYGYTF. The CDR3 DNA reads TGTGCCAGCAGCGTAGAGGGGAGTAGCTATGGCTACACCTTC.

This clone has just one count. The J gene is TRBJ2-1, the V gene TRBV2; TRBD1 or TRBD2 may be the D gene (5 bases each). The CDR3 extends over 11 amino acids. Between the trimmed V and J ends, which lost 6 bases and 7 bases, there was a span of 7 bases. Germline V lookup: CDR1 SNHLY, CDR2 FYNNEI. CDR3 sequence: CASRRGNEQFF. Written as DNA, the CDR3 is TGTGCCAGCAGGAGGGGAAATGAGCAGTTCTTC.